This T cell receptor beta chain originates from a study of radiotherapy plus CTLA-4 blockade in lung cancer. Overall study context: Objective response was observed in more than 15% of patients, and disease control in 31%. Study-wide findings and caveats: The authors reported that early blood T cell clone dynamics, with interferon-beta, best predicted response. In blood, after radiotherapy plus ipilimumab, tumor-derived TCR clones expanded.

Patients with chemo-refractory metastatic non-small-cell lung cancer received focal radiation plus CTLA-4 blockade with ipilimumab. In the case of this clone: Its antigen is not identified.

Here immunoSEQ multiplex PCR was the method, and the copy in TCRdb shows in-frame clones only, minus some. The data hold fewer than 90,000 clones, with about four fifths observed a single time. The junction had 12 bases not matched to a gene; V was cut back by 4 bases and J by 1 base. The CDR3 totals 18 residues. Germline lookup yields CDR1 MGHRA and CDR2 YSYEKL. This chain connects TRBV4-1 to TRBJ2-2; 7 nucleotides match TRBD2. The sequence was collected from a human donor with non-small cell lung cancer who had stable disease on radiotherapy plus ipilimumab. Material: peripheral blood, obtained from a patient treated with radiotherapy plus ipilimumab. The CDR3 region is CASSPAGRVSQNTGELFF. The DNA for the CDR3 is TGCGCCAGCAGCCCCGCTGGGAGGGTGAGCCAGAACACCGGGGAGCTGTTTTTT.